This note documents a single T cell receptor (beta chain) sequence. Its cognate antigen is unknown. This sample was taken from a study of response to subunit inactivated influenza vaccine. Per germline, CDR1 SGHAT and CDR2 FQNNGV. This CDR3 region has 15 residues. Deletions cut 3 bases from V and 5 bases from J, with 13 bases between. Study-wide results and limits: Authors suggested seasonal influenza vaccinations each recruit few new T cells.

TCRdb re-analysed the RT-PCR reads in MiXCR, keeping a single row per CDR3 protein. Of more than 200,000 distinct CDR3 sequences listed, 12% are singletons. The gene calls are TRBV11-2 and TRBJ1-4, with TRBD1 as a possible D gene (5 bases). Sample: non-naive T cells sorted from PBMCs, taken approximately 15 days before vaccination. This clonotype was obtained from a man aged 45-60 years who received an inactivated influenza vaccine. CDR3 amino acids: CASSLVGARNEKLFF. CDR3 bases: TGTGCCAGCAGCTTGGTAGGGGCTCGGAATGAAAAACTGTTTTTT.